This TCR beta chain was observed in a study of T-cell memory formation after mild COVID-19. Findings of the study overall: Researchers could not confirm that second-wave clones peaking on day 37 targeted SARS-CoV-2. For contracting clones, CD4+ ones sat mainly in CM and EM, CD8+ in EMRA.

A note on this clonotype: Its antigen is not identified.

The length of the CDR3 is 14 residues. V was clipped by 3 bases and J by 0 bases, with 9 bases between them. Germline V lookup: CDR1 SQVTM, CDR2 ANQGSEA. Sample barcodes and UMIs were carried by the TCR alpha and TCR beta cDNA libraries that 5'RACE generated with constant-segment primers. TCRdb re-called the 5' RACE reads with MiXCR, one entry per CDR3 protein. Of about 350,000 distinct CDR3 sequences in the sample, approximately 27% were seen once. The chain is built from TRBV29-1 and TRBJ2-1, with a weak D call TRBD2 (5 bases). Sequenced input: PBMCs or a T cell subset sorted from them (not recorded which). This receptor was obtained from an adult woman who had mild COVID-19 (a few samples of this study predate the infection). Cell type and time point are not known. The DNA for the CDR3 is TGCAGCGTTGATACGGGGAGCTCCTACAATGAGCAGTTCTTC. This encodes CSVDTGSSYNEQFF.